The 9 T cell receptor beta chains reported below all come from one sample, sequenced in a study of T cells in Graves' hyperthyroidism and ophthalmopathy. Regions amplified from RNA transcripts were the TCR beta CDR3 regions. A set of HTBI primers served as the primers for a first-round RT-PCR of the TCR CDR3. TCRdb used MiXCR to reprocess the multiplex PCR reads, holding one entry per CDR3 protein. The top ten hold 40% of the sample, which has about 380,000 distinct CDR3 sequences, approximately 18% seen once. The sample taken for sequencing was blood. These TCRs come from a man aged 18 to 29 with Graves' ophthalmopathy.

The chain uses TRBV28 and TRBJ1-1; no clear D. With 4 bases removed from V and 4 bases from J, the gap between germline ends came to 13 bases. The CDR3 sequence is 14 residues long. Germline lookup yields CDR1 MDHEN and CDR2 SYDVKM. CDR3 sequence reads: CASSSAGARTEAFF. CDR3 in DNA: TGTGCCAGCAGTTCAGCGGGTGCCCGCACTGAAGCTTTCTTT.

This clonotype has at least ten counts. The CDR3: CASSFWAVHAYEQYF. CDR3 in DNA: TGTGCCAGCAGTTTTTGGGCAGTGCATGCCTACGAGCAGTACTTC. The rearrangement joins TRBV12-3 or TRBV12-4 to TRBJ2-7; the D is unclear. V was shortened by 3 bases and J by 2 bases, with 14 bases between the two germline ends. The CDR3 sequence is 15 residues long.

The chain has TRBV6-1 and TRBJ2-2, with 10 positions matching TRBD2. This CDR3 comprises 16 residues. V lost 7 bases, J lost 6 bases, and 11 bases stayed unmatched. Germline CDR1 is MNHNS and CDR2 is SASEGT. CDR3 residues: CASTSLAGDFAGELFF. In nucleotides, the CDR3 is TGTGCCAGCACCTCCCTAGCGGGGGATTTCGCCGGGGAGCTGTTTTTT.

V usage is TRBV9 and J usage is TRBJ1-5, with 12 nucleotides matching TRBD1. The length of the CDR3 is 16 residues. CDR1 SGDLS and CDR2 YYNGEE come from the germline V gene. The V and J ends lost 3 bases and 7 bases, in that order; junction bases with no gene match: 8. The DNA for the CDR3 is TGTGCCAGCAGCGCGGGGGACAGGGGGCCACGGCAGCCCCAGCATTTT. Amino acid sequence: CASSAGDRGPRQPQHF.

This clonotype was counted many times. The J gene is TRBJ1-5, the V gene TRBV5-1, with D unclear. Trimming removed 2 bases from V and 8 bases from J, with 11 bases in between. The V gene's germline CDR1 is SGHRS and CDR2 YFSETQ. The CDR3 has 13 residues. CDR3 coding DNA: TGCGCCAGCAGCTTTGGAGGGTCGGAGCCCCAGCATTTT. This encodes CASSFGGSEPQHF. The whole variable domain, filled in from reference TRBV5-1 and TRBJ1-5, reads KAGVTQTPRYLIKTRGQQVTLSCSPISGHRSVSWYQQTPGQGLQFLFEYFSETQRNKGNFPGRFSGRQFSNSRSEMNVSTLELGDSALYLCASSFGGSEPQHFGDGTRLSIL.

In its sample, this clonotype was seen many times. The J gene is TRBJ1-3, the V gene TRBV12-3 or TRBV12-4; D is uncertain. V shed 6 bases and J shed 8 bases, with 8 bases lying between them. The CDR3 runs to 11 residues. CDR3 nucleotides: TGTGCCAGCAGCTCCCTTGACACCATATATTTT. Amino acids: CASSSLDTIYF.

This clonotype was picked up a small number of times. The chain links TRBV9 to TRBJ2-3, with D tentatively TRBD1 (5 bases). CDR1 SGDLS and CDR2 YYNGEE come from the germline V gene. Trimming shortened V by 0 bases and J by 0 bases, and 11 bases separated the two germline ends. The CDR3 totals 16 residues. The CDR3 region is CASSVGEGASTDTQYF. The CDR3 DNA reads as TGTGCCAGCAGCGTAGGCGAAGGGGCTAGCACAGATACGCAGTATTTT.

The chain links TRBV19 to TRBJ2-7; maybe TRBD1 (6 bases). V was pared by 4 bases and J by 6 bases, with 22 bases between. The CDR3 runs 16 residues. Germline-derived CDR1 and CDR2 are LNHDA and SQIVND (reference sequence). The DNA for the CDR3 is TGTGCCAGTAGTAGTAGTGTGGGGGCGAACGAGGGCGAGCAGTACTTC. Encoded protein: CASSSSVGANEGEQYF.

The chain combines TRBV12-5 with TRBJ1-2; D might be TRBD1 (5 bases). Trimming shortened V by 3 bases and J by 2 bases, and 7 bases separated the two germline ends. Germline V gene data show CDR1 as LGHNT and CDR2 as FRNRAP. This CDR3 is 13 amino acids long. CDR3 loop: CASGFGGNYGYTF. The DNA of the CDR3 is TGTGCTAGTGGTTTCGGGGGGAACTATGGCTACACCTTC.